Below are 8 T cell receptor beta chains sequenced from a single sample in a study of spatial heterogeneity in lung cancer. Study-wide points: The study found that expanded intratumoral alpha and beta TCR counts tracked tumor mutation counts.

Time point specified: sample taken at primary tumor resection. These TCRs' antigens remain unknown. Using its own MiXCR run on the 5' RACE reads, TCRdb lists one record per CDR3 protein. Of a few thousand distinct CDR3 sequences listed, about 15% were seen once; the top ten hold 10%. Sequenced here: lung tumor tissue, sampled at surgery. The receptors originated from a male donor with early-stage non-small cell lung cancer.

Note on this clonotype: Because this beta chain is a stray read in a library intended to capture alpha chains, its abundance should not be given much weight. The chain is built from TRBV5-5 and TRBJ2-1; 9 nucleotides match TRBD2. The V and J ends lost 0 bases and 9 bases, in that order; junction bases with no gene match: 7. The length of the CDR3 is 15 residues. Germline V CDR1 and CDR2: SGHKS, YYEKEE (reference sequence). The CDR3 DNA sequence: TGTGCCAGCAGCTTGGCCAGCGGGGGGATTTCTGAGCAGTTCTTC. It specifies CASSLASGGISEQFF.

In this sample, this clonotype is medium-sized. A library prepared for alpha chains yielded this beta chain as an off-target read; its size is of little meaning. The chain combines TRBV10-3 with TRBJ1-2; no reliable D call. Trimming left V 7 bases short and J 7 bases short, with 16 bases between. CDR1 and CDR2 (germline): ENHRY, SYGVKD. The CDR3 is 13 amino acids. CDR3 loop: CAITKGSPSGYTF. CDR3 sequence (DNA): TGTGCCATCACAAAAGGGAGCCCATCTGGCTACACCTTC.

By frequency in the sample, this clonotype is medium-sized. Found in a library prepared for alpha chains, this beta chain is an off-target read, and its abundance has little meaning. The genes are TRBV20-1 and TRBJ1-5; possible D gene TRBD1, 6 bases. The V end lost 5 bases, the J end lost 3 bases, and 29 bases lay between the germline ends. The CDR3 contains 19 residues. The germline gives CDR1 DFQATT, CDR2 SNEGSKA (reference sequence). Here the CDR3 DNA reads TGCAGTGCTCCCGGAGGGGGGTCAGGGAACGCTGGGGTCAATCAGCCCCAGCATTTT. It is translated as CSAPGGGSGNAGVNQPQHF.

Details on this clonotype: This beta chain came through as a stray read in a library set up for alpha chains, and its size says little. The chain combines TRBV5-6 with TRBJ2-3, with D possibly being TRBD1 (6 bases). CDR3 length equals 13 residues. The germline V and J ends were trimmed by 2 bases and 6 bases, with 10 bases remaining between them. CDR1 is SGHDT and CDR2 is YYEEEE in the germline V gene. The CDR3 loop is CASSLPGADTQYF. Written as DNA, the CDR3 is TGTGCCAGCAGCTTACCAGGGGCGGATACGCAGTATTTT.

By sample fraction, this clonotype is medium-sized. This beta chain was picked up by a library intended for alpha chains and is off target, so its count carries little meaning. The genes are TRBV28 and TRBJ2-5; 9 nucleotides align to TRBD1. The CDR3 extends over 14 amino acids. Germline CDR1 is MDHEN and CDR2 is SYDVKM. V was pared by 6 bases and J by 4 bases, with 6 bases of the junction left unmatched. CDR3 sequence (DNA): TGTGCCAGCAGGGCCGGGACAGGGTCAGAGACCCAGTACTTC. This translates into CASRAGTGSETQYF.

This clonotype is judged medium-sized. For a library built for alpha chains, this beta chain is a stray read; little rests on its size. The V call is TRBV7-9, the J call TRBJ1-1; D not certain. Trimming removed 3 bases at V and 1 base at J, with 9 bases between. This CDR3 has 14 residues. In germline, CDR1 is SEHNR, CDR2 FQNEAQ (reference sequence). CDR3 amino acids: CASSFVGRNTEAFF. The CDR3 DNA reads as TGTGCCAGCAGCTTCGTGGGGAGGAACACTGAAGCTTTCTTT.

At least ten counts were recorded for this clonotype. This beta chain is a stray read from a library made for alpha chains; its abundance is not meaningful. The chain links TRBV6-6 to TRBJ2-1; 13 nucleotides line up with TRBD2. The germline V gene has CDR1 MNHNY and CDR2 SVGAGI (reference sequence). J lost 9 bases, V lost 4 bases, and 6 bases had no gene match. The CDR3 length is 15 residues. The CDR3 nucleotides are TGTGCCAGCAGTTGGACTAGCGGGAGTCGGACTGAGCAGTTCTTC. Its translation: CASSWTSGSRTEQFF.

This clonotype ranks as medium-sized. This beta chain is a stray read from a library made for alpha chains; its abundance is not meaningful. The chain couples TRBV29-1 to TRBJ2-1; D is possibly TRBD2 (6 bases). CDR1 SQVTM and CDR2 ANQGSEA come from the germline V gene. There are 12 residues in the CDR3. V lost 6 bases to trimming and J lost 6 bases, with 12 bases between them. CDR3 amino acids: CSVAPGGNEQFF. The CDR3 coding sequence is TGCAGCGTCGCGCCCGGGGGCAATGAGCAGTTCTTC.